This T cell receptor (beta chain) was observed in a study of T cells after yellow fever vaccination. General study findings and limits: Researchers report a weaker secondary response that nonetheless peaked faster, day 5 versus 15.

TCRdb analysed the 5' RACE reads with MiXCR anew, one entry per CDR3 protein. Counted here are approximately 300,000 distinct CDR3 sequences, about 8.7% occurring once; the ten biggest clones make up 18%. This clonotype appeared a few times. The antigen remains undetermined. The material was PBMCs, obtained on the day of the first yellow fever vaccination. The sequence derives from a man between 18 and 29 years old who received the YFV17D yellow fever vaccine.

CDR3 nucleotides: TGCGCCAGCAGCTTGGACCCTCGCGGGGCTCTTTCCTACGAGCAGTACTTC. It codes for CASSLDPRGALSYEQYF. The V call is TRBV5-1, the J call TRBJ2-7; TRBD2 is a possible D gene (6 bases). Germline CDR1 is SGHRS and CDR2 is YFSETQ. The CDR3 sequence is 17 residues long. Trimming took off 0 bases at V and 1 base at J, with 17 bases between the two ends.